This TCR beta chain was sequenced for a study of shared clonotypes between healthy human individuals. Whole-study findings and limits: Few donors limited the genetic and exposure-history diversity represented.

Those who donated, Caucasian adults without exception, all lived in Nashville, Tennessee. Sequencing used immunoSEQ multiplex PCR; TCRdb keeps in-frame clones, though not all of them. The sample consists of roughly 1.5 million clones, nearly 99% of them appearing once. Looked up from germline, CDR1 is SEHNR and CDR2 is FQNEAQ (reference sequence). The CDR3 consists of 18 residues. Deletions cut 0 bases from V and 2 bases from J, with 16 bases between. Points on this clone: Its matching antigen is unknown.

V and J are TRBV7-9 and TRBJ2-2; perhaps D is TRBD1 or TRBD2 (5 bases each). The origin of this receptor is a man younger than 45 in good health. Sequencing was carried out using naive CD4+ T cells sorted from blood. Subset denoted: CD45RA+ positively selected. CDR3 sequence (DNA): TGTGCCAGCAGCTTAGCGGAGAGGGGCGCGCCTAACACCGGGGAGCTGTTTTTT. It translates to CASSLAERGAPNTGELFF.